This T cell receptor beta chain is from a study of T cell responses to AZD1222 COVID-19 vaccine. TCRdb's copy holds only in-frame clones and misses some; the assay was immunoSEQ multiplex PCR. The data contain 150,000 to 200,000 clones, around nine tenths of them singletons. In germline, CDR1 is SEHNR, CDR2 FQNEAQ (reference sequence). V shed 5 bases and J shed 1 base, with 14 bases lying between them. The CDR3 covers 15 residues. J is TRBJ2-5 and V is TRBV7-9; D gene uncertain. The specimen was peripheral blood, collected 28 days after the second dose of the MenACWY control vaccine. The TCR comes from an adult who received the MenACWY meningococcal vaccine as a control. CDR3 nucleotides: TGTGCCAGCAGCCCTGGTACCCTTCCCCAAGAGACCCAGTACTTC. It is translated as CASSPGTLPQETQYF.